This TCR beta chain comes out of a study of blood T cells in healthy people across ages. With a J-beta primer mix and a sample-barcoded 5' primer, a second PCR ran about 6 to 11 cycles. TCRdb re-analysed the 5' RACE reads in MiXCR, keeping a single row per CDR3 protein. The data show approximately 2,000,000 distinct CDR3 sequences, approximately 40% seen once. CDR1 MGHRA and CDR2 YSYEKL come from the germline V gene. Trimming removed 4 bases from V and 0 bases from J; junction bases left unmatched: 2. CDR3 size: 15 residues. The chain uses TRBV4-1 and TRBJ2-3; 9 bases line up with TRBD2. The sample was blood. The sequence was obtained from a human donor in good health. CDR3 in amino acids: CASSPSGMSTDTQYF. CDR3 in DNA: TGCGCCAGCAGCCCTAGCGGGATGAGCACAGATACGCAGTATTTT.